The clone carrying this T cell receptor beta chain turned up a few times. Its antigen remains unidentified. TCRbeta library construction was performed incorporating unique molecular identifiers. TCRdb itself ran the PCR reads through MiXCR, one entry per CDR3 protein. The sample has 780,000 or so distinct CDR3 sequences, less than 20% seen once; the top ten hold about 4.6%. The record originates from a study of T-cell reconstitution after alpha-beta-depleted transplantation in children. Study-wide results and limits: T-cell numbers and diversity, one year after transplant, stemmed largely from T cells that were newly produced. Reportedly, roughly two months post-transplant, alpha-beta T cells arose from several hundred expanded graft clones. There were some patients whose high TCRbeta diversity at day 60 came from surviving recipient T cells and thymic progenitors.

After removal of 2 bases from V and 4 bases from J, the junction contained 6 bases not matched to a gene. Germline CDR1 is ENHRY and CDR2 is SYGVKD. This CDR3 is 15 amino acids long. The rearrangement joins TRBV10-3 to TRBJ2-3, with 7 bases identical to TRBD1. The sequenced sample was PBMCs, mostly from graft donor cells, obtained 360 days after TCRalphabeta/CD19-depleted stem cell transplant. This receptor was taken from a male patient under 18 who had a stem cell transplant for acute lymphoblastic leukemia, so the T cells may come from the graft donor. The CDR3, as DNA: TGTGCCATCAGTGAGCCATCAGGGGGTGCAGATACGCAGTATTTT. Protein: CAISEPSGGADTQYF.